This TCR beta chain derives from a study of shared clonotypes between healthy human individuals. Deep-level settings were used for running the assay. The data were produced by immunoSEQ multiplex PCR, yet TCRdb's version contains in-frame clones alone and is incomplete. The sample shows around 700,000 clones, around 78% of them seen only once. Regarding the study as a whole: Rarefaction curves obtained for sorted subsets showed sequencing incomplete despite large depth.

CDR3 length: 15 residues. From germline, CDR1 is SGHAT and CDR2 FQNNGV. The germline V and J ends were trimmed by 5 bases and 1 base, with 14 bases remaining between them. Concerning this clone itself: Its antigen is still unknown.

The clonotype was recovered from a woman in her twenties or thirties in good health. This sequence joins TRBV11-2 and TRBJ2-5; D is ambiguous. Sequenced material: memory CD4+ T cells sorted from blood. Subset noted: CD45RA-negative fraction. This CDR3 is CASSPLAAAQETQYF. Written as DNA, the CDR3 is TGTGCCAGCAGCCCCCTGGCGGCAGCCCAAGAGACCCAGTACTTC.